The next 16 T cell receptor beta chains were all read from a single sample in a study of vaccination and CD4 T cells after COVID-19. No antigen has been assigned to these receptors. Documented treatment: 10-day PBMC culture with coronavirus spike peptide pools or control peptides (ViraFEST assay). Sequence data for DNA of cultured CD4+ T cells were generated by the Oncomine TCR Beta short-read assay. TCRdb passed the PCR reads through MiXCR, listing each CDR3 protein once. The sample lists tens of thousands of distinct CDR3 sequences, around a third seen once, with roughly 12% in the top ten. The sequenced sample was cultured CD4+ T cells from blood. The receptors were sampled from a human donor with COVID-19.

This clonotype was recorded a few times. The chain couples TRBV29-1 to TRBJ2-7; 7 bases align to TRBD1. Germline V gene lookup returns CDR1 SQVTM and CDR2 ANQGSEA. This CDR3 contains 13 residues. Trimming cost V 1 base and J 4 bases; bases outside gene matches: 4. CDR3 coding DNA: TGCAGCGTTGAAGGACAGGGTGTGTACGAGCAGTACTTC. Translation gives CSVEGQGVYEQYF.

There are a few counts of this clonotype. The chain recombines TRBV6-5 with TRBJ1-5; 7 bases fit TRBD1. The CDR3 is 15 amino acids. Germline CDR1 and CDR2: MNHEY and SVGAGI. V dropped 4 bases and J dropped 2; count of bases not matched to a gene: 5. The CDR3 coding sequence is TGTGCCAGCAGTTCCCAGGGGGGAGGCAATCAGCCCCAGCATTTT. This gives the protein CASSSQGGGNQPQHF.

The chain combines TRBV5-6 with TRBJ2-3; 10 bases are a match to TRBD1. Germline assignment: CDR1 SGHDT and CDR2 YYEEEE. There are 15 residues in the CDR3. V shed 4 bases and J 3 bases; nucleotides not matched to a gene: 5. CDR3 DNA sequence: TGTGCCAGCAGCCGAGACAGGGGGCGTACAGATACGCAGTATTTT. Amino acids: CASSRDRGRTDTQYF.

The chain is built from TRBV2 and TRBJ2-2, with D perhaps TRBD1 (5 bases). Germline-derived CDR1 and CDR2 are SNHLY and FYNNEI. Trimming left V 2 bases short and J 4 bases short, with 11 bases between. The CDR3 covers 15 residues. Written as DNA, the CDR3 is TGTGCCAGCAGTGAACAGGGTATGGGCACCGGGGAGCTGTTTTTT. Translated: CASSEQGMGTGELFF.

The chain couples TRBV10-2 to TRBJ2-3; the D is unclear. Trimming removed 3 bases at V and 8 bases at J, with 9 bases between. This CDR3 is built from 12 residues. The V gene's germline CDR1 is WSHSY and CDR2 SAAADI. CDR3 sequence: CASSEQLGTQYF. The DNA for the CDR3 is TGCGCCAGCAGTGAACAATTAGGTACGCAGTATTTT.

J is TRBJ2-7 and V is TRBV20-1; no reliable D call. This CDR3 comprises 11 residues. Germline CDR1 is DFQATT and CDR2 is SNEGSKA (reference sequence). Trimming cost V 3 bases and J 6 bases, with 9 bases left between them. CDR3 residues: CSASSGTEQYF. DNA for the CDR3: TGCAGTGCTAGTTCCGGCACCGAGCAGTACTTC.

V and J are TRBV25-1 and TRBJ1-2; D gene uncertain. The V gene lost 4 bases and the J gene lost 4 bases, with 10 bases spanning the gap. CDR1 and CDR2 from the germline V gene are MGHDK and SYGVNS. The CDR3 is 13 amino acids. CDR3 protein: CASSGTAGYGYTF. The DNA of the CDR3 is TGTGCCAGCAGTGGGACCGCCGGCTATGGCTACACCTTC.

V and J are TRBV12-3 or TRBV12-4 and TRBJ1-5; D possibly corresponds to TRBD1 (6 bases). Trimming took 4 bases from V and 0 from J, leaving 7 bases between them. The CDR3 length is 14 residues. The CDR3 DNA is TGTGCCAGCAGTTGGGACACTAGCAATCAGCCCCAGCATTTT. Its translation is CASSWDTSNQPQHF.

This clonotype was counted only a few times. The gene calls are TRBV21-1 and TRBJ1-5. TRBV21-1 is a known pseudogene. The CDR3 length is 16 residues. CDR3 residues: CASSKQRENGVEPQHF. The CDR3 nucleotides are TGTGCCAGCAGCAAACAAAGGGAGAACGGAGTGGAGCCCCAGCATTTT.

Here the CDR3 reads CASSSEVYGYTF. Written as DNA, the CDR3 is TGTGCCAGCAGTTCAGAGGTGTATGGCTACACCTTC. The J gene is TRBJ1-2, the V gene TRBV6-2 or TRBV6-3; D unclear. Germline lookup yields CDR1 MNHEY and CDR2 SVGEGT. This CDR3 region has 12 residues. V lost 4 bases and J 5 bases, leaving 8 bases between the germline ends.

By share, this clonotype counts as medium-sized (0.01 to 0.1%). The chain couples TRBV14 to TRBJ2-3; TRBD1 agrees at 11 bases. This CDR3 has 15 amino acids. Germline CDR1 is SGHDN and CDR2 is FVKESK. J lost 3 bases, V lost 3 bases, and 2 bases had no gene match. The CDR3 loop is CASSQDRGLTDTQYF. The CDR3 nucleotides read TGTGCCAGCAGCCAGGACAGGGGGCTGACAGATACGCAGTATTTT.

The chain couples TRBV5-1 to TRBJ2-7, with D perhaps assigned TRBD1 or TRBD2 (7 bases each). The CDR3 length is 17 residues. The ends were cut back, 3 bases at V and 3 bases at J, with 22 bases in the middle. Germline CDR1 reads SGHRS; CDR2 reads YFSETQ. In nucleotides, the CDR3 is TGCGCCAGCAGCTCGACAGGGAGGGGACCTCCCCACTACGAGCAGTACTTC. It translates to CASSSTGRGPPHYEQYF. The whole variable domain, remainder taken from reference TRBV5-1 and TRBJ2-7, is KAGVTQTPRYLIKTRGQQVTLSCSPISGHRSVSWYQQTPGQGLQFLFEYFSETQRNKGNFPGRFSGRQFSNSRSEMNVSTLELGDSALYLCASSSTGRGPPHYEQYFGPGTRLTVT.

This clonotype was counted a few times. This chain links TRBV20-1 with TRBJ1-4; 11 bases are shared with TRBD1. The V gene's germline CDR1 is DFQATT and CDR2 SNEGSKA (reference sequence). This CDR3 has 15 residues. J was trimmed by 3 bases and V by 1 base; bases with no gene match: 1. The CDR3 loop is CSARGGQGANEKLFF. The CDR3 bases are TGCAGTGCTAGAGGGGGACAGGGGGCTAATGAAAAACTGTTTTTT.

V gene TRBV9 combines with J gene TRBJ1-2, with 9 positions matching TRBD1. After removal of 4 bases from V and 3 bases from J, the junction contained 4 bases not matched to a gene. Germline lookup yields CDR1 SGDLS and CDR2 YYNGEE. CDR3 length: 14 amino acids. The CDR3 is CASSPRTGDYGYTF. The CDR3 coding sequence is TGTGCCAGCAGCCCACGGACAGGGGACTATGGCTACACCTTC.

The chain recombines TRBV7-8 with TRBJ2-7; 7 nucleotides match TRBD2. This CDR3 contains 15 residues. V lost 1 base to trimming and J lost 4 bases; unmatched junction nucleotides: 7. The V gene's germline CDR1 is SGHVS and CDR2 FQNEAQ. The CDR3: CASSLGPGLPYEQYF. CDR3 in DNA: TGTGCCAGCAGCTTAGGGCCGGGACTACCTTACGAGCAGTACTTC. Full variable domain (rest looked up from reference TRBV7-8 and TRBJ2-7): GAGVSQSPRYKVAKRGQDVALRCDPISGHVSLFWYQQALGQGPEFLTYFQNEAQLDKSGLPSDRFFAERPEGSVSTLKIQRTQQEDSAVYLCASSLGPGLPYEQYFGPGTRLTVT.

This clonotype has just one count. The V gene is TRBV5-1, the J gene TRBJ1-2; 9 nucleotides agree with TRBD1. The CDR3 has 14 residues. Germline V lookup: CDR1 SGHRS, CDR2 YFSETQ. Losses at the gene ends were 4 bases for V and 7 bases for J; bases not matched to a gene: 8. The CDR3 here is CASSAPDRGIGYTF. The CDR3 DNA is TGCGCCAGCAGCGCACCGGACAGGGGTATTGGCTACACCTTC.